This T cell receptor (beta chain) was sequenced during a study of cytomegalovirus exposure and HLA in healthy donors. PCR amplification relied on 60 Vbeta primers (plus 13 Jbeta primers). In the original processing: Later, an analysis found around 80 million unique TCR beta chains, and roughly 10 million of these were shared. Here immunoSEQ multiplex PCR was the method, and the copy in TCRdb shows in-frame clones only, minus some. The D gene and trimming were derived from the DNA, and the V and J assignments and clone size from that table. The table lists 140,000 to 150,000 clones. Broader study findings: Earlier findings revealed that most TCR beta V segments proved productive either about 90% or about 30% of the time.

V was clipped by 4 bases and J by 2 bases, with 11 bases between them. Germline CDR1 MGHRA, CDR2 YSYEKL. The CDR3 sequence is 14 residues long. A remark on this clone: Its target is not known.

J is TRBJ2-5 and V is TRBV4-1, with D perhaps TRBD1 (5 bases). This clonotype originated in a woman in her forties or fifties in good health and CMV-seronegative. The source material was PBMCs. The CDR3 bases are TGCGCCAGCAGCCTTTCAGGGTTACAAGAGACCCAGTACTTC. Its translation is CASSLSGLQETQYF.